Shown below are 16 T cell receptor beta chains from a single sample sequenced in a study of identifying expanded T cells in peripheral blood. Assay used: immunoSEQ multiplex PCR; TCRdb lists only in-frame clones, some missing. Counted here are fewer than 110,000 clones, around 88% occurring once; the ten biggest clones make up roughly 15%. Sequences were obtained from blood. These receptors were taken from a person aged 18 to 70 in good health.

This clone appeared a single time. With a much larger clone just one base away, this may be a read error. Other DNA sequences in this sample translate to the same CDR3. CDR3 DNA: TGTGCCAGCAGCTTGGTAGGGGAGCAGTACTTC. Amino acids: CASSLVGEQYF. The chain couples TRBV5-4 to TRBJ2-7, with D uncertain. The CDR3 extends over 11 amino acids. Germline V CDR1 and CDR2: SGHNT, YYREEE (reference sequence). V lost 0 bases and J 7 bases, leaving 5 bases between the germline ends.

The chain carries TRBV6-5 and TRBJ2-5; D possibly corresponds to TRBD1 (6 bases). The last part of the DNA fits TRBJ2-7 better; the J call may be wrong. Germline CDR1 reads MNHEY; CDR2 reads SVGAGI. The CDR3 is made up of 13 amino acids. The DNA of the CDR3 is TGTGCCAGCAGACCCGGACAGATCTACGAGCAGTACTTC. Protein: CASRPGQIYEQYF.

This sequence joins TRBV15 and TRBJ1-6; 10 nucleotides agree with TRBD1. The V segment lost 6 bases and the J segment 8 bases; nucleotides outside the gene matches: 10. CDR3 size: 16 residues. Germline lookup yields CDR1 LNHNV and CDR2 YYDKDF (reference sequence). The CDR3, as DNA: TGTGCCACCAGAGAGCCAGACAGGGGGCTTTATTCACCCCTCCACTTT. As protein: CATREPDRGLYSPLHF.

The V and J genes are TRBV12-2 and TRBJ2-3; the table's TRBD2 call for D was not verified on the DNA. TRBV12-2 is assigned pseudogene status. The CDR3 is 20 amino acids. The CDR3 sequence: CASRFGGERGATTSTDTQYF. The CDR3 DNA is TGTGCAAGTCGCTTCGGTGGGGAGCGGGGGGCCACCACTAGCACAGATACGCAGTATTTT.

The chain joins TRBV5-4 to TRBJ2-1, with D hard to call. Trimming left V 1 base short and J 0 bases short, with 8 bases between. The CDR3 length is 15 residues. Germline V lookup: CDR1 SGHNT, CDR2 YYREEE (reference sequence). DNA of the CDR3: TGTGCCAGCAGCTTGTGGCGGCCCTCCTACAATGAGCAGTTCTTC. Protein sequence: CASSLWRPSYNEQFF. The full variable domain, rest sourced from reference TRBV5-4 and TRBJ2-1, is ETGVTQSPTHLIKTRGQQVTLRCSSQSGHNTVSWYQQALGQGPQFIFQYYREEENGRGNFPPRFSGLQFPNYSSELNVNALELDDSALYLCASSLWRPSYNEQFFGPGTRLTVL.

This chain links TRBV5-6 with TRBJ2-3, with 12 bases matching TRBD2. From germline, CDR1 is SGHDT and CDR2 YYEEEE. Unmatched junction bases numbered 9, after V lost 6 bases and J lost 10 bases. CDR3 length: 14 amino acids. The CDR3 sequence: CASTYPSGGAAQYF. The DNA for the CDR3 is TGTGCCAGCACCTATCCTAGCGGGGGGGCGGCGCAGTATTTT.

The CDR3 is CASSLQGNSPLHF. Written as DNA, the CDR3 is TGTGCCAGCAGCTTACAGGGTAATTCACCCCTCCACTTT. The chain uses TRBV7-2 and TRBJ1-6; TRBD1 might be the D (5 bases). The CDR3 is 13 residues long. In germline, CDR1 is SGHTA, CDR2 FQGNSA. V lost 2 bases to trimming and J lost 6 bases, with 5 bases between them.

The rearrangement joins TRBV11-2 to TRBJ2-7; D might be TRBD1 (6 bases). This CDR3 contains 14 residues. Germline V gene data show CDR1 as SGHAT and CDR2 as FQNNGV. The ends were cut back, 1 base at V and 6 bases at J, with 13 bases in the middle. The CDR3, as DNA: TGTGCCAGCAGCTTAGGGGTGGGGGCGCGCGAGCAGTACTTC. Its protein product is CASSLGVGAREQYF.

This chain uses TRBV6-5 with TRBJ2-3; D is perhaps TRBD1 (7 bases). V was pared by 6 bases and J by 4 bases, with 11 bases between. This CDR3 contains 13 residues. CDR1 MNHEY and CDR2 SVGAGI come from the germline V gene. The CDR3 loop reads CASRPRGADTQYF. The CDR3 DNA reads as TGTGCCAGCAGGCCCAGGGGGGCAGATACGCAGTATTTT.

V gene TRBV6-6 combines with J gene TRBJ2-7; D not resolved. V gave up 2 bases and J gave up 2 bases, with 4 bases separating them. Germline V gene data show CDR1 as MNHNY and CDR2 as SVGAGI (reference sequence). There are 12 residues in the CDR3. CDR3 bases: TGTGCCAGCAGTTACCTAACCTACGAGCAGTACTTC. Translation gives CASSYLTYEQYF.

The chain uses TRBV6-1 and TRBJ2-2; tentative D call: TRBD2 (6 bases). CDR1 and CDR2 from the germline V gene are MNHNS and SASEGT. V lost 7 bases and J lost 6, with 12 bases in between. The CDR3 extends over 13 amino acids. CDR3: CASMIWGAGELFF. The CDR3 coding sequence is TGTGCCAGCATGATATGGGGGGCCGGGGAGCTGTTTTTT.

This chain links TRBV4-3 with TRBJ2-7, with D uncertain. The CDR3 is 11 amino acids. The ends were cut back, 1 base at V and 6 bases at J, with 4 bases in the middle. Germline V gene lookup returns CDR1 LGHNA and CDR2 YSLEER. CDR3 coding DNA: TGCGCCAGCAGCCAAGGAGCCGAGCAGTACTTC. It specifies CASSQGAEQYF.

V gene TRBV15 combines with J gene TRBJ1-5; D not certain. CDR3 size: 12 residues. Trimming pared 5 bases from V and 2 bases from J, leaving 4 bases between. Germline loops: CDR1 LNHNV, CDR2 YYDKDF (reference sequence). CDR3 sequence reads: CATSPGNQPQHF. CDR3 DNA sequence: TGTGCCACCAGCCCGGGCAATCAGCCCCAGCATTTT.

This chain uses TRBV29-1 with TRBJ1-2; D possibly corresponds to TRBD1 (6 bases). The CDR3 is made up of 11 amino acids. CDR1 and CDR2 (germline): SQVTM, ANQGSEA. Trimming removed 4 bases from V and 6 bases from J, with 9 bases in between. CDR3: CSVVQGHGYTF. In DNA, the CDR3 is TGCAGCGTTGTACAGGGACATGGCTACACCTTC.

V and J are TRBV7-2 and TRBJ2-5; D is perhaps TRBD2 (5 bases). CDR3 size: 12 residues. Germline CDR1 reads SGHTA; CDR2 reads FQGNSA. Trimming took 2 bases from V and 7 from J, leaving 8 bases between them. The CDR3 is CASSLSAGTQYF. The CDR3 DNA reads TGTGCCAGCAGCTTATCGGCGGGGACCCAGTACTTC. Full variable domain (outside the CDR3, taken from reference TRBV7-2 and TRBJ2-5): GAGVSQSPSNKVTEKGKDVELRCDPISGHTALYWYRQSLGQGLEFLIYFQGNSAPDKSGLPSDRFSAERTGGSVSTLTIQRTQQEDSAVYLCASSLSAGTQYFGPGTRLLVL.

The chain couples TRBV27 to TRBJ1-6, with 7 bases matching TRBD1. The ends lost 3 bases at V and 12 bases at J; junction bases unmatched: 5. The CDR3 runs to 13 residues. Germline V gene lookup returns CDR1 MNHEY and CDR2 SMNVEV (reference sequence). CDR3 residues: CASSLGQRGPLHF. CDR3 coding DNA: TGTGCCAGCAGTTTGGGACAGCGAGGACCCCTCCACTTT.